These 16 T cell receptor beta chains share one sample of origin, sequenced in a study of blood T cell repertoires in COVID-19. The data were produced by immunoSEQ multiplex PCR, yet TCRdb's version contains in-frame clones alone and is incomplete. Of about 57,000 clones in the sample, about 82% were seen once. What was sequenced was PBMCs or T cells enriched from blood (not recorded which). The receptors shown here come from a woman aged 40 to 55 with acute COVID-19.

V gene TRBV7-9 combines with J gene TRBJ1-5; the match to TRBD1 covers 8 bases. Germline-derived CDR1 and CDR2 are SEHNR and FQNEAQ (reference sequence). CDR3 length equals 16 residues. J gave up 1 base and V 1 base, and 3 bases lay outside the gene matches. CDR3: CASSLGGTGSNQPQHF. For the CDR3, the DNA is TGTGCCAGCAGCTTAGGGGGGACAGGCAGCAATCAGCCCCAGCATTTT.

The V call is TRBV24-1, the J call TRBJ2-3, with TRBD1 matching over 9 bases. Germline loops: CDR1 KGHDR, CDR2 SFDVKD. The length of the CDR3 is 13 residues. V was clipped by 11 bases and J by 5 bases; unmatched bases: 7. The CDR3 DNA sequence: TGTGCCAGATGGACAGGGGAAGGAGATACGCAGTATTTT. Its protein is CARWTGEGDTQYF.

The chain recombines TRBV14 with TRBJ1-2, with TRBD1 matching over 7 bases. The V gene end was trimmed by 5 bases and the J gene end by 4 bases; junction bases not matched to a gene: 13. Germline V gene lookup returns CDR1 SGHDN and CDR2 FVKESK. The CDR3 contains 16 residues. CDR3 coding DNA: TGTGCCAGCAGCTCCAGGAGCCAGGGGGAATTCTATGGCTACACCTTC. Its protein is CASSSRSQGEFYGYTF.

This sequence joins TRBV27 and TRBJ2-5; D ambiguous. This CDR3 has 13 residues. Deletions cut 3 bases from V and 4 bases from J, with 9 bases between. Germline V gene sequence: CDR1 MNHEY, CDR2 SMNVEV (reference sequence). This chain's CDR3 is CASSFRSGETQYF. CDR3 in DNA: TGTGCCAGCAGTTTCAGGTCTGGAGAGACCCAGTACTTC.

The genes are TRBV12-3 or TRBV12-4 and TRBJ1-3; no firm D call. The CDR3 length is 13 residues. Trimming pared 7 bases from V and 0 bases from J, leaving 7 bases between. The CDR3 spells CASNYGSGNTIYF. DNA of the CDR3: TGTGCCAGCAATTACGGCTCTGGAAACACCATATATTTT.

The rearrangement joins TRBV6-1 to TRBJ2-4, with TRBD2 matching over 13 bases. Germline V CDR1 and CDR2: MNHNS, SASEGT. The length of the CDR3 is 19 residues. Unmatched junction bases numbered 13, after V lost 2 bases and J lost 6 bases. CDR3 amino acids: CASSERLAGGLLRGNIQYF. CDR3 in DNA: TGTGCCAGCAGTGAACGACTAGCGGGGGGTCTCCTTCGAGGAAACATTCAGTACTTC.

This chain links TRBV19 with TRBJ2-7; 8 bases are a match to TRBD1. The CDR3 runs 14 residues. J lost 0 bases, V lost 7 bases, and 5 bases had no gene match. Germline V gene sequence: CDR1 LNHDA, CDR2 SQIVND (reference sequence). Written as DNA, the CDR3 is TGTGCCAGTACCAAGACAGGGGACTCCTACGAGCAGTACTTC. It yields the protein CASTKTGDSYEQYF. Full variable domain (remainder filled in from reference TRBV19 and TRBJ2-7): DGGITQSPKYLFRKEGQNVTLSCEQNLNHDAMYWYRQDPGQGLRLIYYSQIVNDFQKGDIAEGYSVSREKKESFPLTVTSAQKNPTAFYLCASTKTGDSYEQYFGPGTRLTVT.

The rearrangement links TRBV11-3 to TRBJ2-2; TRBD1 is a possible D gene (6 bases). CDR1 is SGHNT, CDR2 YENEEA, per germline. Trimming removed 8 bases at V and 4 bases at J, with 11 bases between. The CDR3 contains 13 residues. The chain's CDR3 is CASSGTSTGELFF. The CDR3 DNA follows: TGTGCCAGCTCCGGGACATCCACCGGGGAGCTGTTTTTT.

The chain is built from TRBV4-2 and TRBJ1-1, with D uncertain. V lost 2 bases to trimming and J lost 1 base, with 8 bases between them. Germline-derived CDR1 and CDR2 are LGHNA and YNFKEQ. CDR3 length: 14 amino acids. The CDR3 DNA follows: TGTGCCAGCAGCCAACCCCTAACGAACACTGAAGCTTTCTTT. Translated, it gives CASSQPLTNTEAFF.

Remarks on this clone: The conserved phenylalanine or tryptophan normally closing the CDR3 is absent here, so this likely arose from a read error. It is unclear where the CDR3 begins or ends on the DNA, so no DNA is shown, and the CDR3 is as TCRdb lists it. This chain connects TRBV15 to TRBJ1-2; the D segment call TRBD1 is taken from the table without a DNA check. The CDR3 length is 13 residues, termini included. Germline CDR1 reads LNHNV; CDR2 reads YYDKDF (reference sequence). This CDR3 is CATSRRPGQGDEV.

The V gene is TRBV10-3, the J gene TRBJ1-2; D is undetermined. With 7 bases removed from V and 0 bases from J, the gap between germline ends came to 9 bases. This CDR3 has 13 amino acids. The germline V gene has CDR1 ENHRY and CDR2 SYGVKD. CDR3: CAINQIANYGYTF. The CDR3 DNA follows: TGTGCCATCAACCAAATAGCTAACTATGGCTACACCTTC.

This chain joins TRBV13 and TRBJ1-6; TRBD1 agrees at 10 bases. CDR1 and CDR2 from the germline V gene are PRHDT and FYEKMQ (reference sequence). J gave up 10 bases and V 5 bases, and 5 bases lay outside the gene matches. The CDR3 extends over 14 amino acids. The CDR3 sequence: CASSRDRGGSPLHF. CDR3 bases: TGTGCCAGCAGCCGGGACAGGGGTGGCTCACCCCTCCACTTT.

V gene TRBV27 combines with J gene TRBJ1-3; 11 bases match TRBD1. Germline V gene data show CDR1 as MNHEY and CDR2 as SMNVEV (reference sequence). The CDR3 consists of 14 residues. Trimming at V came to 5 bases and at J to 7 bases, leaving 4 bases not matched to a gene. The CDR3 loop reads CASSVGDRGNTIYF. The DNA for the CDR3 is TGTGCCAGCAGTGTGGGGGACAGGGGGAACACCATATATTTT.

The rearrangement uses TRBV7-8 and TRBJ1-1, with D unclear. The germline V gene has CDR1 SGHVS and CDR2 FQNEAQ. V was clipped by 2 bases and J by 2 bases, with 12 bases between them. The CDR3 spans 15 residues. CDR3 sequence (DNA): TGTGCCAGCAGCTTAATTGGACTCGCAAACACTGAAGCTTTCTTT. Translation gives CASSLIGLANTEAFF.

V is TRBV6-4 and J is TRBJ2-1, with 7 bases fitting TRBD2. V lost 5 bases, J lost 2 bases, and 3 bases stayed unmatched. The CDR3 runs 14 residues. CDR1 is MRHNA and CDR2 is SNTAGT in the germline V gene. The DNA for the CDR3 is TGTGCCAGCAGTCCTAGCGGTACCTACAATGAGCAGTTCTTC. Amino acids: CASSPSGTYNEQFF.

The chain combines TRBV19 with TRBJ2-1, with TRBD2 identical over 8 bases. The CDR3 totals 15 residues. Germline lookup yields CDR1 LNHDA and CDR2 SQIVND (reference sequence). V dropped 5 bases and J dropped 4; count of bases not matched to a gene: 7. The CDR3 here is CASSSLAGQYNEQFF. CDR3 DNA sequence: TGTGCCAGTAGTTCCCTAGCGGGTCAATACAATGAGCAGTTCTTC. The full variable domain, with the rest looked up from reference TRBV19 and TRBJ2-1, is DGGITQSPKYLFRKEGQNVTLSCEQNLNHDAMYWYRQDPGQGLRLIYYSQIVNDFQKGDIAEGYSVSREKKESFPLTVTSAQKNPTAFYLCASSSLAGQYNEQFFGPGTRLTVL.